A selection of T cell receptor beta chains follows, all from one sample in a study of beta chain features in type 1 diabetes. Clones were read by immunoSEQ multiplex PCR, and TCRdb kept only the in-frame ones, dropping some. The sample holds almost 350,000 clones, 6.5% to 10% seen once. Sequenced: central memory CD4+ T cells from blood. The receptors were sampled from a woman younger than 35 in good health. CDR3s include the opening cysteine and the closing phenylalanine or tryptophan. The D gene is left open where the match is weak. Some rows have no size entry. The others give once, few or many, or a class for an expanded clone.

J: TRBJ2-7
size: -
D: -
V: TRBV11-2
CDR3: CASSLILGLEQYF
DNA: TGTGCCAGCAGCTTAATCCTCGGATTAGAGCAGTACTTC

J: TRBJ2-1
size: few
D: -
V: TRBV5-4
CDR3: CASSLVSNNEQFF
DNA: TGTGCCAGCAGCTTGGTTAGCAACAATGAGCAGTTCTTC

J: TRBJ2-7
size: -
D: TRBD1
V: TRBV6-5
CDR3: CASRGQGGSYEQYF
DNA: TGTGCCAGCAGGGGACAGGGTGGCTCCTACGAGCAGTACTTC

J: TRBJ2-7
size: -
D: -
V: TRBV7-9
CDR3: CASSLASVREQYF
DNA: TGTGCCAGCAGCTTAGCTAGCGTTCGCGAGCAGTACTTC

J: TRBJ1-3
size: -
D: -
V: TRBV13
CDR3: CASSPLGGAGNTIYF
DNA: TGTGCCAGCAGCCCCCTAGGGGGAGCTGGAAACACCATATATTTT

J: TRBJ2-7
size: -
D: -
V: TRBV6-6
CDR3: CASREAYEQYF
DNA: TGTGCCAGCAGGGAGGCCTACGAGCAGTACTTC

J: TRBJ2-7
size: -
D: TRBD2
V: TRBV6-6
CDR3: CASSYTSGRGEQYF
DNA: TGTGCCAGCAGTTATACTAGCGGGAGAGGCGAGCAGTACTTC

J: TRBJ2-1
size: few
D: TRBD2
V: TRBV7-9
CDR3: CASRGGIYNEQFF
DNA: TGTGCCAGTCGCGGGGGGATTTACAATGAGCAGTTCTTC

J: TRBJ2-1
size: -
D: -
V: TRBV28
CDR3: CASSLSFEQFF
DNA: TGTGCCAGCAGCCTTAGCTTTGAGCAGTTCTTC

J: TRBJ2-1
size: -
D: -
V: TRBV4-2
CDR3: CASSQGGGRRNEQFF
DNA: TGTGCCAGCAGCCAAGGGGGGGGGCGCAGGAATGAGCAGTTCTTC

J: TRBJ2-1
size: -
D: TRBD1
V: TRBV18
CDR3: CASSPGQGAFF
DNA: TGTGCCAGCTCACCAGGACAGGGGGCATTCTTC

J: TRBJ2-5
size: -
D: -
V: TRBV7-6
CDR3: CASSLGPTALETQYF
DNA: TGTGCCAGCAGCTTAGGTCCGACAGCTCTCGAGACCCAGTACTTC

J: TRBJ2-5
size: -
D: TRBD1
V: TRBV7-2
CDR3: CASSTTGGQETQYF
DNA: TGTGCCAGCAGCACGACAGGGGGCCAAGAGACCCAGTACTTC

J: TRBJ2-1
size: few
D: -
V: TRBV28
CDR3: CASSFYGTSTNEQFF
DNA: TGTGCCAGCAGTTTTTACGGGACATCGACCAATGAGCAGTTCTTC

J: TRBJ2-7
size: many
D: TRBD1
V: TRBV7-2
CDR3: CASSPRTGNYEQYF
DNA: TGTGCCAGCAGCCCACGGACAGGAAACTACGAGCAGTACTTC

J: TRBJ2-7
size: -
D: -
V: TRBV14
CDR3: CASGRSEYEQYF
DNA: TGTGCCAGCGGGCGGTCGGAATACGAGCAGTACTTC

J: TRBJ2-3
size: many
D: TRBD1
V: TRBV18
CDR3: CASSPPWGQGTDTQYF
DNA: TGTGCCAGCTCACCACCCTGGGGACAGGGGACAGATACGCAGTATTTT

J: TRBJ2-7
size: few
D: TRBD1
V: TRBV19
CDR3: CASRTASGTGTYEQYF
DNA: TGTGCCAGTAGAACGGCCTCCGGGACAGGGACGTACGAGCAGTACTTC

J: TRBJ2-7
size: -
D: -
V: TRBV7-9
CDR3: CASSLGGALNEQYF
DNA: TGTGCCAGCAGTCTAGGGGGGGCGTTAAACGAGCAGTACTTC

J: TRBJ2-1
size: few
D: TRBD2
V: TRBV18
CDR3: CASSQTQTSDEQFF
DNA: TGTGCCAGCTCCCAAACCCAGACTAGCGATGAGCAGTTCTTC